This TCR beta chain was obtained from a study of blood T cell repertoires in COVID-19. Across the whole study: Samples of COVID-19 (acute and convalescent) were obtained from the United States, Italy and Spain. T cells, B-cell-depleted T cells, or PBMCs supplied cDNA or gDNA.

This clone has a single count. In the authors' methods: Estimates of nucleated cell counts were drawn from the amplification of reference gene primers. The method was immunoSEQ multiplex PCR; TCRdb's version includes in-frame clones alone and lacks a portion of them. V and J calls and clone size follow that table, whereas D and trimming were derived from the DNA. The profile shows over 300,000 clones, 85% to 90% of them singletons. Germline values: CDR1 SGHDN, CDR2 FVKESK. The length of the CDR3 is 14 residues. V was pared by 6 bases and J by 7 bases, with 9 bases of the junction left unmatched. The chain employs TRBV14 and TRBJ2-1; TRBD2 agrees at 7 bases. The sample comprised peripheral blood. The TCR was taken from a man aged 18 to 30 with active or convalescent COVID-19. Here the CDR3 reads CASREMGRGNEQFF. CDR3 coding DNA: TGTGCCAGCAGGGAAATGGGGAGGGGAAATGAGCAGTTCTTC.